Following are 16 T cell receptor beta chains from one sample sequenced in a study of cytomegalovirus exposure and HLA in healthy donors. Both 60 Vbeta primers and 13 Jbeta primers went into the PCR. Measured with immunoSEQ multiplex PCR; TCRdb has only the in-frame clones, and not every one. Among a few hundred thousand clones listed, 75% to 90% were seen once. Sequencing used PBMCs. The receptors shown here come from a girl aged 2 to 9 in good health and CMV-seronegative.

The sample holds a few counts of this clone. The chain combines TRBV4-1 with TRBJ2-2; the D is unclear. Trimming took 1 base from V and 2 from J, leaving 17 bases between them. The CDR3 loop spans 18 amino acids. Germline assignment: CDR1 MGHRA and CDR2 YSYEKL. The CDR3 region is CASSQGLQPTINTGELFF. The CDR3, as DNA: TGCGCCAGCAGCCAAGGATTACAGCCTACAATCAACACCGGGGAGCTGTTTTTT.

This clone was seen only a few times. The rearrangement uses TRBV4-2 and TRBJ1-2; 9 positions match TRBD1. CDR1 and CDR2 from the germline V gene are LGHNA and YNFKEQ. J gave up 8 bases and V 0 bases, and 7 bases lay outside the gene matches. The CDR3 covers 15 residues. The CDR3 DNA follows: TGTGCCAGCAGCCAAGAATGGGACAGGGAGGGGGGCTACACCTTC. Protein product: CASSQEWDREGGYTF.

The V gene is TRBV5-1, the J gene TRBJ2-4, with 13 positions matching TRBD2. CDR3 length: 18 amino acids. V shed 4 bases and J 0 bases; nucleotides not matched to a gene: 7. Germline loops: CDR1 SGHRS, CDR2 YFSETQ. DNA for the CDR3: TGCGCCAGCAGCCCAACCGGGACTAGCGGGATAGCCAAAAACATTCAGTACTTC. Residues: CASSPTGTSGIAKNIQYF. Full variable domain (rest looked up from reference TRBV5-1 and TRBJ2-4): KAGVTQTPRYLIKTRGQQVTLSCSPISGHRSVSWYQQTPGQGLQFLFEYFSETQRNKGNFPGRFSGRQFSNSRSEMNVSTLELGDSALYLCASSPTGTSGIAKNIQYFGAGTRLSVL.

J is TRBJ2-7 and V is TRBV2; a possible D gene is TRBD1 (6 bases). With 6 bases removed from V and 6 bases from J, the gap between germline ends came to 21 bases. The CDR3 is 15 amino acids. Germline CDR1 SNHLY, CDR2 FYNNEI. CDR3 nucleotide sequence: TGTGCCAGCAGACCCAGGGGTACGATTTTGGGCGAGCAGTACTTC. It encodes CASRPRGTILGEQYF.

The chain uses TRBV27 and TRBJ2-4; no definite D call. From germline, CDR1 is MNHEY and CDR2 SMNVEV (reference sequence). This CDR3 spans 17 amino acids. Trimming took off 6 bases at V and 0 bases at J, with 18 bases between the two ends. As DNA, the CDR3 is TGTGCCAGCAGCTCGCGATCATCGTTACTAGCCAAAAACATTCAGTACTTC. Its translation: CASSSRSSLLAKNIQYF.

The chain links TRBV5-4 to TRBJ1-2, with D possibly being TRBD1 (5 bases). Germline-derived CDR1 and CDR2 are SGHNT and YYREEE (reference sequence). Trimming removed 4 bases from V and 0 bases from J, with 16 bases in between. The CDR3 consists of 16 residues. The CDR3 sequence is CASSRDSNPANYGYTF. In DNA form, the CDR3 reads TGTGCCAGCAGCAGAGACAGTAACCCAGCTAACTATGGCTACACCTTC.

A single count supports this clone. This chain links TRBV10-3 with TRBJ2-7; 10 nucleotides align to TRBD1. The CDR3 covers 17 residues. Germline CDR1 ENHRY, CDR2 SYGVKD. Trimming at V came to 2 bases and at J to 1 base, leaving 8 bases not matched to a gene. The CDR3 is CAISEGWRQGASYEQYF. In nucleotides, the CDR3 is TGTGCCATCAGTGAGGGATGGAGACAGGGGGCATCCTACGAGCAGTACTTC.

The chain is built from TRBV7-7 and TRBJ2-5; no firm D call. V lost 4 bases and J 1 base, leaving 10 bases between the germline ends. The germline V gene encodes CDR1 SSHAT and CDR2 FNYEAQ (reference sequence). The CDR3 length is 14 residues. CDR3: CASSSSRLQETQYF. The CDR3 coding sequence is TGTGCCAGCAGCTCTTCTCGTCTCCAAGAGACCCAGTACTTC.

The V and J genes are TRBV27 and TRBJ2-5, with a tentative D call TRBD1 (6 bases). Between the trimmed V and J ends, which lost 3 bases and 5 bases, there was a span of 13 bases. The CDR3 is made up of 14 amino acids. Per the germline V gene, CDR1 is MNHEY and CDR2 is SMNVEV (reference sequence). DNA for the CDR3: TGTGCCAGCAGTTTCCGGGACACCCCCGAGACCCAGTACTTC. Translating it yields CASSFRDTPETQYF.

This rearrangement joins TRBV6-6 to TRBJ2-5; D might be TRBD2 (5 bases). CDR1 MNHNY and CDR2 SVGAGI come from the germline V gene (reference sequence). The CDR3 covers 16 residues. Trimming shortened V by 2 bases and J by 5 bases, and 18 bases separated the two germline ends. In nucleotides, the CDR3 is TGTGCCAGCAGTTACGAAGCGATTGAATGGGAGGAGACCCAGTACTTC. Encoded protein: CASSYEAIEWEETQYF.

V gene TRBV5-1 combines with J gene TRBJ1-3; TRBD1 agrees at 7 bases. The CDR3 totals 16 residues. CDR1 is SGHRS, CDR2 YFSETQ, per germline. Trimming cost V 5 bases and J 0 bases; bases outside gene matches: 8. CDR3 sequence (DNA): TGCGCCAGCAGGGCGACAGGGCCTACCTCTGGAAACACCATATATTTT. It codes for CASRATGPTSGNTIYF.

This chain uses TRBV7-2 with TRBJ2-1, with 8 bases fitting TRBD2. The CDR3 is 15 residues long. V shed 1 base and J 4 bases; nucleotides not matched to a gene: 3. The V gene's germline CDR1 is SGHTA and CDR2 FQGNSA. The CDR3 here is CASSLVLAGYNEQFF. Here the CDR3 DNA reads TGTGCCAGCAGCTTAGTTCTAGCGGGTTACAATGAGCAGTTCTTC.

The chain has TRBV12-5 and TRBJ2-3, with 10 nucleotides matching TRBD2. CDR1 and CDR2 from the germline V gene are LGHNT and FRNRAP. This CDR3 is built from 16 residues. Losses at the gene ends were 4 bases for V and 7 bases for J; bases not matched to a gene: 11. The CDR3 sequence is CASGSTPSGSGNTQYF. The CDR3 DNA sequence: TGTGCTAGTGGTTCCACGCCTAGCGGGAGTGGAAATACGCAGTATTTT.

This clone was recorded a few times. The gene calls are TRBV10-1 and TRBJ2-1, with 11 bases that match TRBD2. CDR1 is WNHNN, CDR2 SYGVQD, per germline (reference sequence). The V segment lost 4 bases and the J segment 7 bases; nucleotides outside the gene matches: 15. The CDR3 loop spans 18 amino acids. DNA of the CDR3: TGCGCCAGCAGTGTAATAGCGGGAGGGCTCTTATTGGGGAATGAGCAGTTCTTC. The encoded protein is CASSVIAGGLLLGNEQFF.

This clone occurred once. V usage is TRBV7-9 and J usage is TRBJ2-3; D is uncertain. Germline V CDR1 and CDR2: SEHNR, FQNEAQ (reference sequence). Trimming shortened V by 2 bases and J by 0 bases, and 15 bases separated the two germline ends. The CDR3 consists of 17 residues. CDR3 region: CASSLNPRLESTDTQYF. The CDR3 DNA sequence: TGTGCCAGCAGCTTAAATCCCCGGCTGGAGAGCACAGATACGCAGTATTTT.

Worth noting for this clone: The sample contains more than one DNA sequence encoding this CDR3. The chain links TRBV7-9 to TRBJ2-2; 7 bases are a match to TRBD1. Germline V lookup: CDR1 SEHNR, CDR2 FQNEAQ (reference sequence). V trimming: 5 bases; J trimming: 1 base; junction bases outside the gene matches: 4. The length of the CDR3 is 15 residues. Here the CDR3 reads CASSPGQENTGELFF. The CDR3 DNA is TGTGCCAGCAGCCCAGGACAGGAGAACACCGGGGAGCTGTTTTTT.